A selection of T cell receptor beta chains follows, all from one sample in a study of T cell responses to AZD1222 COVID-19 vaccine. Data came from immunoSEQ multiplex PCR; TCRdb stores just in-frame clones and leaves some out. The table records some 69,000 clones, roughly 80% of them present only once. The sample was peripheral blood, taken 28 days after the second AZD1222 dose. Every receptor here comes from an adult who received the AZD1222 COVID-19 vaccine. Both conserved end residues are part of each CDR3. D genes are given only for firm matches. Only some rows state a clone size, as once, few, many or a class for expanded clones.

size	V	D	J	DNA	CDR3
NA	TRBV11-2	TRBD1	TRBJ2-7	TGTGCCAGCAGCTTATGGGACAGCTACGAGCAGTACTTC	CASSLWDSYEQYF
NA	TRBV25-1	NA	TRBJ1-2	TGTGCCAGCAGTGGGGCTTACCGAAGAGAGCGTTATGGCTACACCTTC	CASSGAYRRERYGYTF
NA	TRBV3-1/TRBV3-2	TRBD2	TRBJ2-3	TGTGCCAGCAGCCAAGACGATGGCGGGGGGGCCAGTACAGATACGCAGTATTTT	CASSQDDGGGASTDTQYF
NA	TRBV11-2	NA	TRBJ2-2	TGTGCCAGCAGCCCCCTAGGTCTTCCGAACACCGGGGAGCTGTTTTTT	CASSPLGLPNTGELFF
once	TRBV5-5	NA	TRBJ2-1	TGTGCCAGCAACCAAGGGCAGGTGGTCTACAATGAGCAGTTCTTC	CASNQGQVVYNEQFF
NA	TRBV7-9	NA	TRBJ2-1	TGTGCCAGCAGCTTACTGGCGGGGGCTTACAATGAGCAGTTCTTC	CASSLLAGAYNEQFF
once	TRBV19	NA	TRBJ1-2	TGTGCCAGTAGTCAGGGCGCTAACTATGGCTACACCTTC	CASSQGANYGYTF
NA	TRBV11-3	NA	TRBJ2-3	TGTGCCAGCAGCTTGGTGGGAGCCACAGATACGCAGTATTTT	CASSLVGATDTQYF
once	TRBV5-1	NA	TRBJ1-4	TGCGCCAGCAGCTTGGGTAGGGGAAGGGATGAAAAACTGTTTTTT	CASSLGRGRDEKLFF
NA	TRBV4-1	NA	TRBJ1-1	TGCGCCAGCAGCGGCAGCCCTAACACTGAAGCTTTCTTT	CASSGSPNTEAFF
NA	TRBV19	NA	TRBJ1-3	TGTGCCAGTAGTATTACCGACTCTGGAAACACCATATATTTT	CASSITDSGNTIYF
NA	TRBV5-1	NA	TRBJ1-1	TGCGCCAGCAGCCCTGAGGTAAGGGGGACTGAAGCTTTCTTT	CASSPEVRGTEAFF
once	TRBV12-3/TRBV12-4	TRBD1	TRBJ1-2	TGTGCCACAGGGGAAGGGGGCAGGGGTGGCTACACCTTC	CATGEGGRGGYTF
NA	TRBV6-5	TRBD1	TRBJ1-4	TGTGCCAGCAGGGCCCGACAGGGGTCGAATGAAAAACTGTTTTTT	CASRARQGSNEKLFF
NA	TRBV11-2	NA	TRBJ2-7	TGTGCCAGCAGCCGACCGATGGGACTGGCTGTCTACGAGCAGTACTTC	CASSRPMGLAVYEQYF
NA	TRBV14	NA	TRBJ2-3	TGTGCCAGCAGCCAAGATTATGCAGATACGCAGTATTTT	CASSQDYADTQYF
NA	TRBV19	NA	TRBJ1-4	TGTGCCAGCTACGCCGGGCATAGGGGGGAAAAACTGTTTTTT	CASYAGHRGEKLFF
NA	TRBV6-2/TRBV6-3	NA	TRBJ1-2	TGTGCCAGCAGTTACTCGGGCCCACAGGGTGGCTACACCTTC	CASSYSGPQGGYTF
NA	TRBV25-1	NA	TRBJ1-2	TGTGCCAGCAGTGACGACGGCTATGGCTACACCTTC	CASSDDGYGYTF
NA	TRBV6-1	TRBD2	TRBJ2-1	TGTGCCAGCAGTGTGCTACTAGCGGGGGGGTCAAATGAGCAGTTCTTC	CASSVLLAGGSNEQFF
NA	TRBV7-9	NA	TRBJ2-2	TGTGCCAGCAGCTTAGATGGCGGGGAGCTGTTTTTT	CASSLDGGELFF